The next 28 T cell receptor beta chains were all read from a single sample in a study of CD8+ T cells in alopecia areata (dated by TCRdb to about 2018). In light of the paper, this sample's time point label describes: about 25 weeks on oral tofacitinib. This specimen's treatment or condition label, interpreted: oral pan-JAK inhibitor, 5-10 mg twice daily. The method was the immunoSEQ multiplex PCR assay. For TCR sequencing, RNA was extracted from every sample and reverse transcribed into cDNA to serve as template. TCRdb re-hosts the immuneACCESS table, in-frame sequences only. Its copies lack some clones; in the studies checked, an unresolved V gene accounts for under half of them, and the cause for the rest is not known. The sample records some 200,000 clones, about 60% of which are singletons. The ten largest account for 10% to 15% of the sample. The sequenced sample was CD8+ T cells sorted from blood, obtained at week 24, from a patient treated with tofacitinib. The source of these receptors is a human donor with alopecia areata.

The chain links TRBV5-1 to TRBJ2-1; D might be TRBD2 (5 bases). Per germline, CDR1 SGHRS and CDR2 YFSETQ. Trimming took 3 bases from V and 9 from J, leaving 7 bases between them. CDR3 length equals 11 residues. This CDR3 reads CASSYSVEQFF. CDR3 bases: TGCGCCAGCAGCTATAGCGTTGAGCAGTTCTTC. The entire variable domain, with the rest obtained from reference TRBV5-1 and TRBJ2-1, is as follows: KAGVTQTPRYLIKTRGQQVTLSCSPISGHRSVSWYQQTPGQGLQFLFEYFSETQRNKGNFPGRFSGRQFSNSRSEMNVSTLELGDSALYLCASSYSVEQFFGPGTRLTVL.

The J gene is TRBJ2-1, the V gene TRBV19, with no clear D. V lost 0 bases to trimming and J lost 3 bases, with 36 bases between them. Germline-derived CDR1 and CDR2 are LNHDA and SQIVND (reference sequence). The CDR3 runs to 24 residues. The CDR3 DNA sequence: TGTGCCAGTAGTATAGATAGCTTACTTTACCAGTATATAGAACGTGACCCCGACTACAATGAGCAGTTCTTC. Translating gives CASSIDSLLYQYIERDPDYNEQFF.

This clone was counted a few times. J is TRBJ2-1 and V is TRBV29-1; 11 nucleotides match TRBD2. With V trimmed by 7 bases and J by 0 bases, 14 bases remained unmatched. The CDR3 runs to 18 residues. Germline values: CDR1 SQVTM, CDR2 ANQGSEA. The CDR3 bases are TGCAGCGCGATGGGACTAGCGGCACCCCCGAGCTCCTACAATGAGCAGTTCTTC. Translated, it gives CSAMGLAAPPSSYNEQFF.

This clone has ten or more counts. This chain joins TRBV29-1 and TRBJ2-7; TRBD1 might be the D (5 bases). The V and J ends lost 1 base and 4 bases respectively, with 14 bases between them. Germline assignment: CDR1 SQVTM and CDR2 ANQGSEA. This CDR3 contains 14 residues. CDR3 residues: CSVEVPGQGYEQYF. The CDR3 DNA reads as TGCAGCGTTGAAGTTCCAGGGCAAGGGTACGAGCAGTACTTC.

The V gene is TRBV5-6, the J gene TRBJ2-1; TRBD2 matches at 15 bases. Germline CDR1 reads SGHDT; CDR2 reads YYEEEE. V lost 9 bases and J lost 4; bases outside the gene matches: 2. This CDR3 has 14 residues. CDR3: CATGLAGGYNEQFF. The DNA for the CDR3 is TGTGCCACCGGACTAGCGGGGGGGTACAATGAGCAGTTCTTC.

This clone showed up just a few times. This chain uses TRBV4-1 with TRBJ1-1; tentative D call: TRBD1 (6 bases). Germline CDR1 MGHRA, CDR2 YSYEKL. This CDR3 is 15 amino acids long. V dropped 4 bases and J dropped 5 bases, with 17 bases sitting between them. The CDR3 sequence: CASSPKAGAVTEAFF. The DNA for the CDR3 is TGCGCCAGCAGCCCAAAAGCGGGGGCAGTGACTGAAGCTTTCTTT.

This clone was counted only a few times. The chain couples TRBV4-1 to TRBJ2-7, with TRBD1 identical over 7 bases. The V and J ends lost 1 base and 6 bases, in that order; junction bases with no gene match: 6. Looked up from germline, CDR1 is MGHRA and CDR2 is YSYEKL. The CDR3 is 14 residues long. The CDR3 region has the DNA TGCGCCAGCAGCCAAGCCGGGACAGCTCGCGAGCAGTACTTC. Encoded protein: CASSQAGTAREQYF.

The genes are TRBV19 and TRBJ2-2, with D possibly being TRBD2 (5 bases). Looked up from germline, CDR1 is LNHDA and CDR2 is SQIVND (reference sequence). V gave up 3 bases and J gave up 3 bases, with 8 bases separating them. CDR3 length equals 14 residues. The CDR3 region has the DNA TGTGCCAGTAGTATTTGGACTTACACCGGGGAGCTGTTTTTT. As protein: CASSIWTYTGELFF.

The chain employs TRBV25-1 and TRBJ2-5; no firm D call. V was clipped by 4 bases and J by 7 bases, with 7 bases between them. CDR3 length equals 11 residues. Per germline, CDR1 MGHDK and CDR2 SYGVNS. As DNA, the CDR3 is TGTGCCAGCAGTGGATGGGGGACCCAGTACTTC. Amino acid sequence: CASSGWGTQYF.

This chain joins TRBV25-1 and TRBJ2-5, with TRBD2 identical over 9 bases. Unmatched junction bases numbered 7, after V lost 7 bases and J lost 4 bases. Germline V gene lookup returns CDR1 MGHDK and CDR2 SYGVNS. The CDR3 runs 14 residues. This CDR3 is CASNGLASGETQYF. In DNA, the CDR3 is TGTGCCAGCAACGGACTAGCGTCTGGAGAGACCCAGTACTTC.

The chain employs TRBV11-2 and TRBJ2-3, with TRBD2 matching 12 bases. The CDR3 consists of 19 residues. After removal of 1 base from V and 2 bases from J, the junction contained 10 bases not matched to a gene. Germline values: CDR1 SGHAT, CDR2 FQNNGV. Here the CDR3 reads CASSLVPTSGGRDTDTQYF. DNA for the CDR3: TGTGCCAGCAGCTTAGTTCCGACTAGCGGGGGTCGGGACACAGATACGCAGTATTTT.

This clone was detected only a few times. The chain recombines TRBV9 with TRBJ1-4, with unresolved D. The ends were cut back, 1 base at V and 6 bases at J, with 13 bases in the middle. Germline V gene data show CDR1 as SGDLS and CDR2 as YYNGEE. The CDR3 has 15 residues. CDR3 in DNA: TGTGCCAGCAGCGTATATTCCACTGGTGATGAAAAACTGTTTTTT. It specifies CASSVYSTGDEKLFF.

This clone turned up a few times. This sequence joins TRBV6-5 and TRBJ1-6; TRBD1 agrees at 10 bases. Germline lookup yields CDR1 MNHEY and CDR2 SVGAGI. This CDR3 has 15 amino acids. V lost 8 bases, J lost 7 bases, and 8 bases stayed unmatched. The CDR3 sequence: CASGRQGARNSPLHF. CDR3 in DNA: TGTGCCAGCGGAAGACAGGGGGCGCGAAATTCACCCCTCCACTTT.

V usage is TRBV30 and J usage is TRBJ1-5, with D perhaps TRBD1 (5 bases). V dropped 5 bases and J dropped 5 bases, with 13 bases sitting between them. Germline V gene sequence: CDR1 GTSNPN, CDR2 SVGIG (reference sequence). There are 13 residues in the CDR3. The CDR3 protein is CAWGPGGDQPQHF. The CDR3 DNA is TGTGCCTGGGGACCCGGAGGGGATCAGCCCCAGCATTTT.

This sequence joins TRBV30 and TRBJ2-2; 9 nucleotides align to TRBD1. Germline V gene data show CDR1 as GTSNPN and CDR2 as SVGIG (reference sequence). The CDR3 is made up of 15 amino acids. V lost 3 bases and J lost 1; bases outside the gene matches: 3. DNA of the CDR3: TGTGCCTGGAGACCGGGACAGGGGAACACCGGGGAGCTGTTTTTT. Its translation: CAWRPGQGNTGELFF. The whole variable domain, remainder taken from reference TRBV30 and TRBJ2-2, is SQTIHQWPATLVQPVGSPLSLECTVEGTSNPNLYWYRQAAGRGLQLLFYSVGIGQISSEVPQNLSASRPQDRQFILSSKKLLLSDSGFYLCAWRPGQGNTGELFFGEGSRLTVL.

This clone has just a few counts. J is TRBJ2-1 and V is TRBV7-9; no clear D gene. The CDR3 has 14 residues. Germline V gives CDR1 SEHNR, CDR2 FQNEAQ (reference sequence). Trimming removed 2 bases at V and 9 bases at J, with 14 bases between. The CDR3 is CASSLSIGSSEQFF. The CDR3 nucleotides read TGTGCCAGCAGCTTAAGCATAGGTTCCAGTGAGCAGTTCTTC.

CDR3 nucleotide sequence: TGTGCCAGCAGTCAGGGGCATAGTCAGCCCCAGCATTTT. It yields the protein CASSQGHSQPQHF. The rearrangement joins TRBV27 to TRBJ1-5; D is perhaps TRBD1 (6 bases). Germline CDR1 reads MNHEY; CDR2 reads SMNVEV (reference sequence). The CDR3 has 13 amino acids. The V and J ends lost 5 bases and 6 bases respectively, with 11 bases between them.

The rearrangement joins TRBV11-2 to TRBJ2-3; 11 bases align to TRBD2. Germline lookup yields CDR1 SGHAT and CDR2 FQNNGV. The trim removed 5 bases at V and 4 bases at J, leaving 8 bases unmatched. The CDR3 runs 16 residues. This CDR3 is CASSHLLAGGSDTQYF. Here the CDR3 DNA reads TGTGCCAGCAGCCACCTTCTAGCGGGGGGATCAGATACGCAGTATTTT.

The genes are TRBV7-9 and TRBJ1-1; D remains unclear. The CDR3 spans 12 residues. V lost 5 bases and J lost 6, with 10 bases in between. CDR1 is SEHNR and CDR2 is FQNEAQ in the germline V gene (reference sequence). As DNA, the CDR3 is TGTGCCAGCAGCCGTCGGGTCCCTGAAGCTTTCTTT. The encoded protein is CASSRRVPEAFF.

The chain uses TRBV23-1 and TRBJ1-2; D not resolved. TRBV23-1 is identified as an open reading frame with a role that is uncertain. The CDR3 totals 13 residues. V dropped 2 bases and J dropped 6 bases, with 10 bases sitting between them. The CDR3 nucleotides read TGCGCCAGCAGTCAAGATATGTGGCATGGCTACACCTTC. It yields the protein CASSQDMWHGYTF.

The chain joins TRBV5-6 to TRBJ2-5, with D perhaps TRBD2 (5 bases). The CDR3 sequence is 17 residues long. V lost 0 bases to trimming and J lost 5 bases, with 20 bases between them. Germline values: CDR1 SGHDT, CDR2 YYEEEE. For the CDR3, the DNA is TGTGCCAGCAGCTTGGATGTATGGGAGATCATTGGTGAGACCCAGTACTTC. It specifies CASSLDVWEIIGETQYF.

The V and J genes are TRBV15 and TRBJ2-7; D is tentatively TRBD1 or TRBD2 (5 bases each). The ends were cut back, 0 bases at V and 2 bases at J, with 11 bases in the middle. The CDR3 runs 15 residues. CDR1 LNHNV and CDR2 YYDKDF come from the germline V gene (reference sequence). In DNA form, the CDR3 reads TGTGCCACCAGCAGAGATCTGCAGGGAGCCTACGAGCAGTACTTC. As protein: CATSRDLQGAYEQYF. The variable domain in full, completed from reference TRBV15 and TRBJ2-7, reads DAMVIQNPRYQVTQFGKPVTLSCSQTLNHNVMYWYQQKSSQAPKLLFHYYDKDFNNEADTPDNFQSRRPNTSFCFLDIRSPGLGDTAMYLCATSRDLQGAYEQYFGPGTRLTVT.

V usage is TRBV13 and J usage is TRBJ1-6; TRBD1 aligns across 7 bases. The CDR3 contains 14 residues. The V gene's germline CDR1 is PRHDT and CDR2 FYEKMQ (reference sequence). After removal of 5 bases from V and 10 bases from J, the junction contained 8 bases not matched to a gene. The chain's CDR3 is CASSHTGEGSPLHF. In DNA, the CDR3 is TGTGCCAGCAGCCACACAGGGGAGGGATCACCCCTCCACTTT.

This clone has only a few counts. This sequence joins TRBV30 and TRBJ2-3; D is unresolved. Trimming shortened V by 3 bases and J by 4 bases, and 8 bases separated the two germline ends. The germline V gene has CDR1 GTSNPN and CDR2 SVGIG (reference sequence). This CDR3 comprises 12 residues. The CDR3 sequence is CAWSPRADTQYF. In nucleotides, the CDR3 is TGTGCCTGGAGCCCCCGAGCAGATACGCAGTATTTT.

This clone was seen a single time. V gene TRBV9 combines with J gene TRBJ1-2; 12 nucleotides line up with TRBD1. The CDR3 has 13 amino acids. V lost 6 bases to trimming and J lost 7 bases; unmatched junction nucleotides: 4. Germline lookup yields CDR1 SGDLS and CDR2 YYNGEE. CDR3 in DNA: TGTGCCAGCATCGGGGACAGGGGGCTTGGCTACACCTTC. Translation: CASIGDRGLGYTF. Full variable domain (rest looked up from reference TRBV9 and TRBJ1-2): DSGVTQTPKHLITATGQRVTLRCSPRSGDLSVYWYQQSLDQGLQFLIQYYNGEERAKGNILERFSAQQFPDLHSELNLSSLELGDSALYFCASIGDRGLGYTFGSGTRLTVV.

J is TRBJ1-4 and V is TRBV11-2; D unclear. The CDR3 consists of 17 residues. V was pared by 2 bases and J by 0 bases, with 13 bases between. The germline V gene encodes CDR1 SGHAT and CDR2 FQNNGV. This CDR3 reads CASSLLRWGTTNEKLFF. The CDR3 bases are TGTGCCAGCAGCTTACTCCGGTGGGGAACAACTAATGAAAAACTGTTTTTT.

This clone has only a few counts. The V call is TRBV30, the J call TRBJ1-1; 8 bases line up with TRBD1. The CDR3 has 14 residues. V trimming: 1 base; J trimming: 7 bases; junction bases outside the gene matches: 8. Germline values: CDR1 GTSNPN, CDR2 SVGIG (reference sequence). CDR3 protein: CAWSGGRGQGEAFF. CDR3 DNA sequence: TGTGCCTGGAGTGGAGGCAGGGGGCAGGGTGAAGCTTTCTTT.

The rearrangement links TRBV30 to TRBJ1-2; no firm D call. The CDR3 runs 15 residues. Germline CDR1 GTSNPN, CDR2 SVGIG (reference sequence). The V end was cut by 2 bases, the J end by 4 bases, with 17 bases between. Written as DNA, the CDR3 is TGTGCCTGGAGTCCCCCCGGGGTCCGGGGCTATGGCTACACCTTC. It codes for CAWSPPGVRGYGYTF. The variable domain in full, completed from reference TRBV30 and TRBJ1-2, reads SQTIHQWPATLVQPVGSPLSLECTVEGTSNPNLYWYRQAAGRGLQLLFYSVGIGQISSEVPQNLSASRPQDRQFILSSKKLLLSDSGFYLCAWSPPGVRGYGYTFGSGTRLTVV.